This T cell receptor (beta chain) is from a study of shared clonotypes between healthy human individuals. Study-level information: Two women and three men aged 18 to 49 served as donors. Whole-study results and caveats: On the whole, naive subsets had larger estimated richness than memory subsets had. Four donors had 4% to 5% of their naive CD4 clonotypes in common.

Germline CDR1 and CDR2: SGHAT and FQNNGV. This CDR3 spans 15 amino acids. V dropped 4 bases and J dropped 2; count of bases not matched to a gene: 5. The table lists this clone with a count of one. Its antigen is unidentified. Only in-frame clones appear in the TCRdb table, and some are missing; sequencing was by immunoSEQ multiplex PCR. The profile shows fewer than 850,000 clones, about 78% of them singletons. The source is a woman in her 30s in good health. What was sequenced was memory CD4+ T cells sorted from blood. Subset here: CD45RA-negative fraction. The rearrangement joins TRBV11-2 to TRBJ2-7, with 10 bases lining up with TRBD2. CDR3 sequence (DNA): TGTGCCAGCAGCTCTCCTAGCGGGAGCCCCTACGAGCAGTACTTC. Protein: CASSSPSGSPYEQYF. The whole variable domain, remainder taken from reference TRBV11-2 and TRBJ2-7, is EAGVAQSPRYKIIEKRQSVAFWCNPISGHATLYWYQQILGQGPKLLIQFQNNGVVDDSQLPKDRFSAERLKGVDSTLKIQPAKLEDSAVYLCASSSPSGSPYEQYFGPGTRLTVT.